This T cell receptor beta chain emerged from a study of regulatory T cells in long-lasting Graves disease. Indicated time point: newly diagnosed GD, antithyroid drugs for less than 3 months. PBMC RNA served as the TCR library source. CDR3-region Arm-PCR and iRepertoire HTBI primers produced the TCR beta libraries. Each CDR3 protein is one row after TCRdb ran MiXCR on the multiplex PCR reads. This table has 400,000 to 650,000 distinct CDR3 sequences, about 16% appearing once. Germline V gives CDR1 SGHDT, CDR2 YYEEEE. CDR3 length: 17 amino acids. Germline trimming cut 2 bases from V and 4 bases from J; bases unmatched to any gene: 12. Overall study findings and caveats: Thyroid tissue went unexamined; only peripheral blood was analyzed.

This clonotype appeared a few times. The antigen is unknown. Separately, the same data were catalogued under a study of T cells in Graves' hyperthyroidism and ophthalmopathy. That report notes: With the HTBI primer set, the TCR CDR3 went through a first round of RT-PCR.

The clonotype comes from a woman aged 35-65 years with Graves disease. The rearrangement links TRBV5-6 to TRBJ1-1, with 9 bases matching TRBD1. The sequences come from peripheral blood mononuclear cells (PBMCs), collected at new diagnosis, from a patient treated with antithyroid drugs. CDR3 DNA sequence: TGTGCCAGCAGCTTATGGGACAGGGAAATTGGCGGCACTGAAGCTTTCTTT. Translation gives CASSLWDREIGGTEAFF.